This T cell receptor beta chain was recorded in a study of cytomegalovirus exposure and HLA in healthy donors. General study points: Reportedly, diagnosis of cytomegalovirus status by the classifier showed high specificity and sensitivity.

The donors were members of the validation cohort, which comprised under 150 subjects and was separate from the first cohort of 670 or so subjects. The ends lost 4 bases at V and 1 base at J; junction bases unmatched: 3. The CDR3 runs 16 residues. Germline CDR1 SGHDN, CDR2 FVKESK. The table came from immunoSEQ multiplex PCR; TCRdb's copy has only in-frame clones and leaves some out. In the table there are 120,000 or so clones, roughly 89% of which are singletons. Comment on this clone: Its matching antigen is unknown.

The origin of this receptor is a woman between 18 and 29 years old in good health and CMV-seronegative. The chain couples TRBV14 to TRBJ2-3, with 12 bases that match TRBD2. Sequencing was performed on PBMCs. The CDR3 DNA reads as TGTGCCAGCAGCCTCCGACTAGCGGGAGGCACAGATACGCAGTATTTT. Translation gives CASSLRLAGGTDTQYF.